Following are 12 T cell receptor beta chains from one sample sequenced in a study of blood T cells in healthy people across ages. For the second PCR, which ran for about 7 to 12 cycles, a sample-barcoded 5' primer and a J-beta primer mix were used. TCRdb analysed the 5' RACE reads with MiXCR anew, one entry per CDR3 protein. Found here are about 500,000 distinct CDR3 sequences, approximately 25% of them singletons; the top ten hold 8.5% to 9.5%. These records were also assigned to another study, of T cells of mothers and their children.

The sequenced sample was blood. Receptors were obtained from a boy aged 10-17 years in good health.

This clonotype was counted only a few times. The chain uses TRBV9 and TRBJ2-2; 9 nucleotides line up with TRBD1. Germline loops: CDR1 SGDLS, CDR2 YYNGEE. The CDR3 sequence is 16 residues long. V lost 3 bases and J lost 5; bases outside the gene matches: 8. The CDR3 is CASSATGTGLTGELFF. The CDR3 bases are TGTGCCAGCAGCGCCACCGGGACAGGGCTGACCGGGGAGCTGTTTTTT. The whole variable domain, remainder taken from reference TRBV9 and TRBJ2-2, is DSGVTQTPKHLITATGQRVTLRCSPRSGDLSVYWYQQSLDQGLQFLIQYYNGEERAKGNILERFSAQQFPDLHSELNLSSLELGDSALYFCASSATGTGLTGELFFGEGSRLTVL.

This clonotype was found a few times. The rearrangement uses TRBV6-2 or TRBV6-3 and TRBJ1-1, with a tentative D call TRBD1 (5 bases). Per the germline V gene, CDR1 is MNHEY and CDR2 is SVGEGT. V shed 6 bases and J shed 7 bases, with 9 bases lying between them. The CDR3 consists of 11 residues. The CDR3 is CASRTVFEAFF. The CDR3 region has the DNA TGTGCCAGCAGGACAGTCTTTGAAGCTTTCTTT.

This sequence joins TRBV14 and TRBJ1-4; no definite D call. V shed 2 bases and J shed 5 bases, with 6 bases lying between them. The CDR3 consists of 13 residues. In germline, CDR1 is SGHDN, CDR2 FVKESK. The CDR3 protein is CASSQFSNEKLFF. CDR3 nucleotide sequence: TGTGCCAGCAGCCAATTTTCGAATGAAAAACTGTTTTTT.

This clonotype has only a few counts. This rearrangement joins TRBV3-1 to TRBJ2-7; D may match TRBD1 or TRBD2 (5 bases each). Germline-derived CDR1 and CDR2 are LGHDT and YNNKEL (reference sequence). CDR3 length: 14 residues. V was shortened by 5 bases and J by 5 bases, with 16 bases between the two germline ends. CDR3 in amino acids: CASSASRWGNEQYF. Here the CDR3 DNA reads TGTGCCAGCAGCGCTTCTAGGTGGGGGAACGAGCAGTACTTC.

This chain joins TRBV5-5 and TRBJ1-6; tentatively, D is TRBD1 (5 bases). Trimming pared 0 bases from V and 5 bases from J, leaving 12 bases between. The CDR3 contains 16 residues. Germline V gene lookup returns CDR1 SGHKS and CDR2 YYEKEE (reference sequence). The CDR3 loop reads CASSLVWQGNNSPLHF. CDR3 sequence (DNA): TGTGCCAGCAGCTTGGTTTGGCAGGGTAATAATTCACCCCTCCACTTT. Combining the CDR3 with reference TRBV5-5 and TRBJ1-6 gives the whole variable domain DAGVTQSPTHLIKTRGQQVTLRCSPISGHKSVSWYQQVLGQGPQFIFQYYEKEERGRGNFPDRFSARQFPNYSSELNVNALLLGDSALYLCASSLVWQGNNSPLHFGNGTRLTVT.

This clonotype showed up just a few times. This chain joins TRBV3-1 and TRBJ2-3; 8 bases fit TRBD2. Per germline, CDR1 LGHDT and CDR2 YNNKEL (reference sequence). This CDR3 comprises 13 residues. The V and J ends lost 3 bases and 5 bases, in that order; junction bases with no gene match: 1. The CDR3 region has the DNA TGTGCCAGCAGCCAGCTAGCGGGAGATACGCAGTATTTT. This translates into CASSQLAGDTQYF.

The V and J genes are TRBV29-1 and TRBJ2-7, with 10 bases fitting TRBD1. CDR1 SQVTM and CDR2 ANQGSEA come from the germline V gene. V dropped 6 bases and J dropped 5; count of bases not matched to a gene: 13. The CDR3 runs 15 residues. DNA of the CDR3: TGCAGCGTCGTGAGCGGGACAGGGGAATACCACGAGCAGTACTTC. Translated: CSVVSGTGEYHEQYF.

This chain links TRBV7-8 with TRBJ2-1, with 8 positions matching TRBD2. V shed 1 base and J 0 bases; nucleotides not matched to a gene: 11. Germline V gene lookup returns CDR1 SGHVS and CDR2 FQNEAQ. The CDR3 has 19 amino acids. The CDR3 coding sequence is TGTGCCAGCAGCTTAGTTCCAGCGGGAGTCCCGGGCTCCTACAATGAGCAGTTCTTC. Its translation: CASSLVPAGVPGSYNEQFF. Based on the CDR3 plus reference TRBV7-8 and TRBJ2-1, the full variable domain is GAGVSQSPRYKVAKRGQDVALRCDPISGHVSLFWYQQALGQGPEFLTYFQNEAQLDKSGLPSDRFFAERPEGSVSTLKIQRTQQEDSAVYLCASSLVPAGVPGSYNEQFFGPGTRLTVL.

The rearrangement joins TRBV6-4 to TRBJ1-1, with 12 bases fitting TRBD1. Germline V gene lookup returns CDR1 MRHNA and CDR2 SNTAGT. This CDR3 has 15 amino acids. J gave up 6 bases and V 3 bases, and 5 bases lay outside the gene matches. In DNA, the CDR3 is TGTGCCAGCAGTGAATCCGGGACAGGGGGCGCTGAAGCTTTCTTT. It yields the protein CASSESGTGGAEAFF.

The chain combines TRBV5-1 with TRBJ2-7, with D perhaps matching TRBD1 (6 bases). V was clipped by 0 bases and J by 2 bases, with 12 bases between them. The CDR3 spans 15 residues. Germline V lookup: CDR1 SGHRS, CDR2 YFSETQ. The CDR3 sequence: CASSLGQDLTYEQYF. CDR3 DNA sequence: TGCGCCAGCAGCTTGGGACAGGACCTTACCTACGAGCAGTACTTC.

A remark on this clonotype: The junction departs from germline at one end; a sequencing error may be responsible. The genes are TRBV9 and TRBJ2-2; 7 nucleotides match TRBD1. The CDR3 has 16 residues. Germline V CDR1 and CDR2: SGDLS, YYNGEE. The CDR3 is CANSTRVQGSTGELFF. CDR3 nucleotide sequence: TGTGCCAACAGCACCCGCGTACAGGGGTCCACCGGGGAGCTGTTTTTT.

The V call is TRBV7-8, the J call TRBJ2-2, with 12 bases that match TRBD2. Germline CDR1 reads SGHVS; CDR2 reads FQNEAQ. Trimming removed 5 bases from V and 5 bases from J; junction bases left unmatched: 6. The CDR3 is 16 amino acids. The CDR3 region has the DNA TGTGCCAGCAGCCGCCCCGGGACTAGCGGGACCGGGGAGCTGTTTTTT. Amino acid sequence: CASSRPGTSGTGELFF.